This T cell receptor (beta chain) is drawn from a study of regulatory T cells in long-lasting Graves disease. Many counts were recorded for this clonotype. Germline CDR1 and CDR2: SEHNR and FQNEAQ (reference sequence). The CDR3 is 18 residues long. V trimming: 0 bases; J trimming: 5 bases; junction bases outside the gene matches: 14. Documented time point: newly diagnosed GD, antithyroid drugs for less than 3 months. The TCR library was made from RNA extracted from PBMCs. Arm-PCR of CDR3 regions and iRepertoire HTBI primers were used to build TCR beta libraries. TCRdb used MiXCR to reprocess the multiplex PCR reads, holding one entry per CDR3 protein. Of fewer than 350,000 distinct CDR3 sequences listed, about 18% are singletons.

The sequencing used peripheral blood mononuclear cells (PBMCs), collected at new diagnosis, from a patient treated with antithyroid drugs. This clonotype originated in a female donor with Graves disease. This chain links TRBV7-9 with TRBJ2-7, with TRBD1 identical over 9 bases. This CDR3 is CASSLAVGTGRSAHEQYF. Written as DNA, the CDR3 is TGTGCCAGCAGCTTAGCTGTCGGGACAGGGCGTTCTGCCCACGAGCAGTACTTC.